This record covers a single T cell receptor (beta chain). Its specificity is not known. At sampling all donors were nominally healthy, likely with unrecorded immune exposures. With 60 Vbeta and 13 Jbeta primers, the PCR was carried out. Profiling relied on immunoSEQ multiplex PCR, and the TCRdb table lists in-frame clones only, not all of them. This sample yields fewer than 100,000 clones, of which about 80% are seen a single time; around 0.76% belongs to the top ten. This CDR3 region has 11 residues. Trimming removed 6 bases from V and 5 bases from J, with 10 bases in between. The germline gives CDR1 DFQATT, CDR2 SNEGSKA (reference sequence). The data belong to a study of cytomegalovirus exposure and HLA in healthy donors. Broader study findings: Published work reported that the classifier diagnosed cytomegalovirus status with high specificity and sensitivity.

This chain connects TRBV20-1 to TRBJ2-5, with D uncertain. This clonotype was obtained from a woman aged 55-75 years in good health and CMV-seronegative. Sequenced material: PBMCs. CDR3 DNA sequence: TGCAGTGCCCGGGTAAGGGAGACCCAGTACTTC. Protein sequence: CSARVRETQYF.